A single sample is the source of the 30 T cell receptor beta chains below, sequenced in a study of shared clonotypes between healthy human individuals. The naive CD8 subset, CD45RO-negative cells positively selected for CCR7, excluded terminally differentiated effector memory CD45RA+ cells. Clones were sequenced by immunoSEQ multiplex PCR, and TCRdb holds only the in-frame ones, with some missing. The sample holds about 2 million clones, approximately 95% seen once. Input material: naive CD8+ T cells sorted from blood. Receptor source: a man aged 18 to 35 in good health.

The CDR3 spells CAISESIEATRSSYNEQFF. As DNA, the CDR3 is TGTGCCATCAGTGAAAGCATAGAGGCCACTCGGAGCTCCTACAATGAGCAGTTCTTC. The chain couples TRBV10-3 to TRBJ2-1; no clear D gene. Trimming left V 3 bases short and J 0 bases short, with 21 bases between. This CDR3 comprises 19 residues. Per the germline V gene, CDR1 is ENHRY and CDR2 is SYGVKD.

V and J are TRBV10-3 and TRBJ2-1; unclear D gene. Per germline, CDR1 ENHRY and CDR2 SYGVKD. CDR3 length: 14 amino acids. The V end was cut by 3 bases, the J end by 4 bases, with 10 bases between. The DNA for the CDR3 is TGTGCCATCAGTGATTCTAGGGATTACAATGAGCAGTTCTTC. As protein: CAISDSRDYNEQFF.

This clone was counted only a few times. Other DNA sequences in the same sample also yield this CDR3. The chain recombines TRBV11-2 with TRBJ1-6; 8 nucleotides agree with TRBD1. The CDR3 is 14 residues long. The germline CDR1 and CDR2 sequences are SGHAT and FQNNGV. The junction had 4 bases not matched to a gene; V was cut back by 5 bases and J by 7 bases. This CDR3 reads CASSPQGGNSPLHF. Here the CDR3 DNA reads TGTGCCAGCAGCCCACAGGGGGGAAATTCACCCCTCCACTTT.

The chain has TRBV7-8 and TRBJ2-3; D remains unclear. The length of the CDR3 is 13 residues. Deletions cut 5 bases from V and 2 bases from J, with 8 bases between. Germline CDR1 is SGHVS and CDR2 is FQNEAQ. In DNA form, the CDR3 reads TGTGCCAGCAGCGCTGACACCACAGATACGCAGTATTTT. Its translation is CASSADTTDTQYF.

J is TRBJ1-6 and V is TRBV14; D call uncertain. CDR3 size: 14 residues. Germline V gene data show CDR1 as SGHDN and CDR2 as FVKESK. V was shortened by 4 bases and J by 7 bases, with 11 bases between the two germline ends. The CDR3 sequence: CASSPRFDNSPLHF. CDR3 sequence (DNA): TGTGCCAGCAGCCCCCGGTTTGACAATTCACCCCTCCACTTT.

The CDR3 nucleotides read TGTGCCAGCAGCCGCCCGCCCTCCTACGAGCAGTACTTC. Its translation is CASSRPPSYEQYF. This chain links TRBV7-9 with TRBJ2-7, with unresolved D. Trimming left V 5 bases short and J 0 bases short, with 8 bases between. Germline V gene data show CDR1 as SEHNR and CDR2 as FQNEAQ (reference sequence). The CDR3 contains 13 residues. Drawing the rest from reference TRBV7-9 and TRBJ2-7, the complete variable domain is DTGVSQNPRHKITKRGQNVTFRCDPISEHNRLYWYRQTLGQGPEFLTYFQNEAQLEKSRLLSDRFSAERPKGSFSTLEIQRTEQGDSAMYLCASSRPPSYEQYFGPGTRLTVT.

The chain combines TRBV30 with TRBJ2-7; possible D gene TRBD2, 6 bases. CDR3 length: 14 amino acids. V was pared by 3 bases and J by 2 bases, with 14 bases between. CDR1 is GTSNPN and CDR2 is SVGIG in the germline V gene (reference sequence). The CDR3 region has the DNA TGTGCCTGGAGCTATGGGACTCGGACCTACGAGCAGTACTTC. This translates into CAWSYGTRTYEQYF. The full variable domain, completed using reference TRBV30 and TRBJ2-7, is SQTIHQWPATLVQPVGSPLSLECTVEGTSNPNLYWYRQAAGRGLQLLFYSVGIGQISSEVPQNLSASRPQDRQFILSSKKLLLSDSGFYLCAWSYGTRTYEQYFGPGTRLTVT.

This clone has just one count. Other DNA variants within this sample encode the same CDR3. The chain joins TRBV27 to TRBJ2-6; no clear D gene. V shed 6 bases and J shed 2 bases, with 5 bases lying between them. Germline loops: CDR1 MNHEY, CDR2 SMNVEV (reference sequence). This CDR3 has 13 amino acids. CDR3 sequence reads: CASSPTGANVLTF. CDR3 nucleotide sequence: TGTGCCAGCAGCCCGACTGGGGCCAACGTCCTGACTTTC.

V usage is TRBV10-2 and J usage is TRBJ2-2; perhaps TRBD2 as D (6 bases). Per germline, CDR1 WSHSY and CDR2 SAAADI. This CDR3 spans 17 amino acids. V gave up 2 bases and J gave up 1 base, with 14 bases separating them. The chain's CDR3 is CASSENLISGNTGELFF. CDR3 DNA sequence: TGCGCCAGCAGTGAGAACCTAATTAGCGGGAACACCGGGGAGCTGTTTTTT.

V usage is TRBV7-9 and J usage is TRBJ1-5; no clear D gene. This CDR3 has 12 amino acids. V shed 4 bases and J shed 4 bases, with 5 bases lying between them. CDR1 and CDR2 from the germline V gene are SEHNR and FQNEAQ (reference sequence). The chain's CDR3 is CASSSTNQPQHF. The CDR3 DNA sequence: TGTGCCAGCAGCTCGACTAATCAGCCCCAGCATTTT.

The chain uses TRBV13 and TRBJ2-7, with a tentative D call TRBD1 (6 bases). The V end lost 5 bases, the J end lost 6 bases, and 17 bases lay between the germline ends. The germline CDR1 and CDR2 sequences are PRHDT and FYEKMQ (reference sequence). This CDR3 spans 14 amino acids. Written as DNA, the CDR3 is TGTGCCAGCAGCCCCCCTGCCAGGGGCGTCGAGCAGTACTTC. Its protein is CASSPPARGVEQYF.

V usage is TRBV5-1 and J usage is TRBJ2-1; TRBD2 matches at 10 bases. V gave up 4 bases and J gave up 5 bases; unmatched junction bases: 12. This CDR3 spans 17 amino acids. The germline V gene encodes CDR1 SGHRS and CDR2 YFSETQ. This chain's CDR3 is CASSALIAGGIDNEQFF. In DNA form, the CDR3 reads TGCGCCAGCAGCGCCCTCATAGCGGGAGGAATAGACAATGAGCAGTTCTTC.

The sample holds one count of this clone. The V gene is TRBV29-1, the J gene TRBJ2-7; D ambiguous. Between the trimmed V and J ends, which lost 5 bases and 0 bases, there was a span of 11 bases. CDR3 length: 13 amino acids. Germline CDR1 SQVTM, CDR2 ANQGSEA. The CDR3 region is CSVRADSSYEQYF. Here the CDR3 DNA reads TGCAGCGTTAGGGCAGATTCCTCCTACGAGCAGTACTTC.

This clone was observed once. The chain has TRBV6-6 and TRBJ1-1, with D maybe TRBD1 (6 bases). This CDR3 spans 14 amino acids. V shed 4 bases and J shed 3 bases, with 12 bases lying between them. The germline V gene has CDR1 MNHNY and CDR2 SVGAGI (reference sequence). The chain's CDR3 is CASSWTTGYTEAFF. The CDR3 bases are TGTGCCAGCAGTTGGACTACAGGGTACACTGAAGCTTTCTTT.

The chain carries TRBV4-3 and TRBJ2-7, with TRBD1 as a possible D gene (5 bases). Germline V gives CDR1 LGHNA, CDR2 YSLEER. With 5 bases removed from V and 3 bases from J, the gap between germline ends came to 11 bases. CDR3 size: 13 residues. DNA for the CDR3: TGCGCCAGCAGCTTTGAGCAGGGCTACGAGCAGTACTTC. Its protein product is CASSFEQGYEQYF.

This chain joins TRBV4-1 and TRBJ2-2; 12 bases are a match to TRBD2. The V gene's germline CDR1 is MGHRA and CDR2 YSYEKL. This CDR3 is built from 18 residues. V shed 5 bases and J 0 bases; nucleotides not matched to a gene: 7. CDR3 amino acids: CASSFRPSGGANTGELFF. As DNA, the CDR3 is TGCGCCAGCAGCTTCCGCCCTAGCGGGGGGGCGAACACCGGGGAGCTGTTTTTT.

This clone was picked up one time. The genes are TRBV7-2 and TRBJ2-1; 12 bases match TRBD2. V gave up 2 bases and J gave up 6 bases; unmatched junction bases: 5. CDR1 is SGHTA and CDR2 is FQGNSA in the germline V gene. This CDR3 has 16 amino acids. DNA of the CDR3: TGTGCCAGCAGCTTAATGACTAGCGGGAGTCTCAATGAGCAGTTCTTC. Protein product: CASSLMTSGSLNEQFF.

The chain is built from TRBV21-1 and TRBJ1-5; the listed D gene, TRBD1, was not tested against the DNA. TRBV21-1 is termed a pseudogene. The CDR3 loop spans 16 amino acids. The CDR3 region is CASSIDRGRSNQPQHF. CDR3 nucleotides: TGTGCCAGCAGCATTGACAGGGGACGGAGCAATCAGCCCCAGCATTTT.

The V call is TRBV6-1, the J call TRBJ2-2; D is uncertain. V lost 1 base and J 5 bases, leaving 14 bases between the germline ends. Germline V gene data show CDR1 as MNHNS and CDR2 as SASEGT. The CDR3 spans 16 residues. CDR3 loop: CASSEGISIATGELFF. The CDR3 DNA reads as TGTGCCAGCAGTGAAGGGATTAGCATCGCAACCGGGGAGCTGTTTTTT.

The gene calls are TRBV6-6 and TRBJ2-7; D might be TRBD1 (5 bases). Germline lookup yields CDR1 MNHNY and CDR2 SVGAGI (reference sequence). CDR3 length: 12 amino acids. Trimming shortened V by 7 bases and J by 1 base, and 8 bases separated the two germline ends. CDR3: CASKGVSYEQYF. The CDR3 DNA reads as TGTGCCAGCAAAGGGGTGTCCTACGAGCAGTACTTC.

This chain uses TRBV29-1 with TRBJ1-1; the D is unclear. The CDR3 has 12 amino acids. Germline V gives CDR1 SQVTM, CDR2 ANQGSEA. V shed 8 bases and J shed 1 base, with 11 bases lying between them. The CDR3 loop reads CSTLQENTEAFF. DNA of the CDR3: TGCAGCACGTTACAAGAGAACACTGAAGCTTTCTTT.

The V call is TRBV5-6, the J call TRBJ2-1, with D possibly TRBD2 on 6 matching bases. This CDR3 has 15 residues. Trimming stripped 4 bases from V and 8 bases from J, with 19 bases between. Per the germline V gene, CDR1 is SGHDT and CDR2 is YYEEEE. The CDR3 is CASSPPGTYGYEQFF. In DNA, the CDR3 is TGTGCCAGCAGCCCTCCCGGGACTTACGGGTATGAGCAGTTCTTC. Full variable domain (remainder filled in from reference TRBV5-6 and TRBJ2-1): DAGVTQSPTHLIKTRGQQVTLRCSPKSGHDTVSWYQQALGQGPQFIFQYYEEEERQRGNFPDRFSGHQFPNYSSELNVNALLLGDSALYLCASSPPGTYGYEQFFGPGTRLTVL.

CDR3 coding DNA: TGTGCCAGCAGCACCGGGACAGCCTATGGCTACACCTTC. It codes for CASSTGTAYGYTF. The chain carries TRBV6-5 and TRBJ1-2, with 7 bases that match TRBD1. The V and J ends lost 6 bases and 4 bases, in that order; junction bases with no gene match: 5. From germline, CDR1 is MNHEY and CDR2 SVGAGI. CDR3 length: 13 residues.

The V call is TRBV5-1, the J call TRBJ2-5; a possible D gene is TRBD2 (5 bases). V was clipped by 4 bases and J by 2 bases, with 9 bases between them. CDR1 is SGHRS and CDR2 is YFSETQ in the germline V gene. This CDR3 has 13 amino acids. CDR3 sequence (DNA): TGCGCCAGCAGCCCGGACTGGCAAGAGACCCAGTACTTC. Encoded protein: CASSPDWQETQYF.

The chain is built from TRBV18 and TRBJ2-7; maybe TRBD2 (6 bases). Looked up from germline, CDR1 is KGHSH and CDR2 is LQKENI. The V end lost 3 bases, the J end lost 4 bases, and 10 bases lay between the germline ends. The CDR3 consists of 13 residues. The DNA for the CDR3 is TGTGCCAGCTCACCCGCGACTAGTTACGAGCAGTACTTC. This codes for CASSPATSYEQYF.

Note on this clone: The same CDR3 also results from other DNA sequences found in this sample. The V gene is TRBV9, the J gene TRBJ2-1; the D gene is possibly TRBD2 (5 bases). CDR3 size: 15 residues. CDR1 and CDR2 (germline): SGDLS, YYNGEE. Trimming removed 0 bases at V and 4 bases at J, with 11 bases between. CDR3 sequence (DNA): TGTGCCAGCAGCGTAGGTGGCGGGTATTACAATGAGCAGTTCTTC. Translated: CASSVGGGYYNEQFF.

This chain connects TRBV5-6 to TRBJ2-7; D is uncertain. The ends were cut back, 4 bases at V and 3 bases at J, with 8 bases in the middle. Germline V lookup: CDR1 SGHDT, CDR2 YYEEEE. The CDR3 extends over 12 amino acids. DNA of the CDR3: TGTGCCAGCAGCAATGACGGCTACGAGCAGTACTTC. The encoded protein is CASSNDGYEQYF.

CDR3 coding DNA: TGTGCCAGCAGCCCCCGCCCCGGGACAGGATCGGCCTGGGAGCAGTACTTC. Amino acid sequence: CASSPRPGTGSAWEQYF. The V gene is TRBV13, the J gene TRBJ2-7, with 8 nucleotides matching TRBD1. Germline CDR1 PRHDT, CDR2 FYEKMQ (reference sequence). V dropped 5 bases and J dropped 7; count of bases not matched to a gene: 19. This CDR3 region has 17 residues.

CDR3 sequence: CASSQERSSYEQYF. Written as DNA, the CDR3 is TGTGCCAGCAGCCAAGAACGGAGCTCCTACGAGCAGTACTTC. The chain has TRBV4-2 and TRBJ2-7; D is uncertain. Germline CDR1 and CDR2: LGHNA and YNFKEQ. V lost 0 bases and J lost 0, with 6 bases in between. CDR3 length equals 14 residues.

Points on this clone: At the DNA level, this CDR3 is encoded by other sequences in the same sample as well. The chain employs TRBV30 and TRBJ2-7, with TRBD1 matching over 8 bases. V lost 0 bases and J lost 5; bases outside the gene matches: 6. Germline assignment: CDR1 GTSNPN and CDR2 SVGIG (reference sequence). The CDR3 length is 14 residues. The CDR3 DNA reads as TGTGCCTGGAGTGTAGGACAGGGTCGAGACGAGCAGTACTTC. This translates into CAWSVGQGRDEQYF.